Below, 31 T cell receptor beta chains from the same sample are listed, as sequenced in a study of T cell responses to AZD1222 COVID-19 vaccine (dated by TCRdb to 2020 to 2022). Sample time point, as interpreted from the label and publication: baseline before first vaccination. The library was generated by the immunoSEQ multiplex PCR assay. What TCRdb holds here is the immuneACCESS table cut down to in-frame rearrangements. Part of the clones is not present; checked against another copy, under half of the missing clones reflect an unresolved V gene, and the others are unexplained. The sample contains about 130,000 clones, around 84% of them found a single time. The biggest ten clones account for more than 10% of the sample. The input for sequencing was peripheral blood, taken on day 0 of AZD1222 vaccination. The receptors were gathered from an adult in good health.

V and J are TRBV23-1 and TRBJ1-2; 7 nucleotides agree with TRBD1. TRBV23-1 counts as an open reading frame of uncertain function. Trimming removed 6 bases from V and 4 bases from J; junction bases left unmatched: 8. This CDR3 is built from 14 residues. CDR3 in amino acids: CASSLRDSAYGYTF. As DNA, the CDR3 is TGCGCCAGCAGCCTCCGGGACAGCGCCTATGGCTACACCTTC.

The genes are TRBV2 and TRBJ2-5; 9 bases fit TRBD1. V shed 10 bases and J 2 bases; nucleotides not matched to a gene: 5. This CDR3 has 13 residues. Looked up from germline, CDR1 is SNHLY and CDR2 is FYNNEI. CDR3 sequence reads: CATRQGVQETQYF. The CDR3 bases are TGTGCCACCCGACAGGGGGTACAAGAGACCCAGTACTTC.

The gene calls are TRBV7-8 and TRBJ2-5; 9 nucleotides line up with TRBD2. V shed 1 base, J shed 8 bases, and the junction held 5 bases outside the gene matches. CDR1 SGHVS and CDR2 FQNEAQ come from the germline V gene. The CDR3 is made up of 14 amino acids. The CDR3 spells CASSLVGGGATQYF. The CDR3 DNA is TGTGCCAGCAGCTTAGTTGGCGGGGGGGCCACCCAGTACTTC.

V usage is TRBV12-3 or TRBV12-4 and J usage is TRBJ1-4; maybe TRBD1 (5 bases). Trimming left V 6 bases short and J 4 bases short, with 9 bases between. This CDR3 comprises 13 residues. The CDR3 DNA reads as TGTGCCAGCAGGGACAAACGTAATGAAAAACTGTTTTTT. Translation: CASRDKRNEKLFF.

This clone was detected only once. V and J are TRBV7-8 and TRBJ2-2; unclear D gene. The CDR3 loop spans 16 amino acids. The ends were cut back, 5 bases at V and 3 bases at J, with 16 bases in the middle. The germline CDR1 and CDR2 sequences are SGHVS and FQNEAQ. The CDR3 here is CASSQHQLAYTGELFF. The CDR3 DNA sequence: TGTGCCAGCAGCCAGCACCAACTCGCGTACACCGGGGAGCTGTTTTTT.

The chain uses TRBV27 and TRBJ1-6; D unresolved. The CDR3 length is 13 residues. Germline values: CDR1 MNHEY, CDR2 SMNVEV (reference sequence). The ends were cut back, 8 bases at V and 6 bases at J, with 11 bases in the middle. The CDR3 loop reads CASAYGGNSPLHF. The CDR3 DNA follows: TGTGCCAGCGCCTACGGCGGTAATTCACCCCTCCACTTT.

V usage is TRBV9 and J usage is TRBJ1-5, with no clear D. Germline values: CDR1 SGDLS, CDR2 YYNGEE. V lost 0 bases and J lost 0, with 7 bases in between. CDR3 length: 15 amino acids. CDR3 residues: CASSVAGYSNQPQHF. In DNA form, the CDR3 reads TGTGCCAGCAGCGTAGCGGGCTATAGCAATCAGCCCCAGCATTTT. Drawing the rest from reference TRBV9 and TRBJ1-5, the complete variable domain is DSGVTQTPKHLITATGQRVTLRCSPRSGDLSVYWYQQSLDQGLQFLIQYYNGEERAKGNILERFSAQQFPDLHSELNLSSLELGDSALYFCASSVAGYSNQPQHFGDGTRLSIL.

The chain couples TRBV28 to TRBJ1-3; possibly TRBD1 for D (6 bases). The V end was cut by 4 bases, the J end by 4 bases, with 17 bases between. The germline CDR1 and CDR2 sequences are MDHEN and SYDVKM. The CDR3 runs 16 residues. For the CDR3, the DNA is TGTGCCAGCAGTTCCCCCTTCACAGGGCTCGGAAACACCATATATTTT. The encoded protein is CASSSPFTGLGNTIYF.

CDR3 DNA sequence: TGTGCCAGCAGTGAACTAGGGGGCTCTGACAATCAGCCCCAGCATTTT. Its translation is CASSELGGSDNQPQHF. The chain uses TRBV6-1 and TRBJ1-5, with TRBD1 matching over 7 bases. CDR1 is MNHNS and CDR2 is SASEGT in the germline V gene. V lost 2 bases, J lost 3 bases, and 7 bases stayed unmatched. The length of the CDR3 is 16 residues.

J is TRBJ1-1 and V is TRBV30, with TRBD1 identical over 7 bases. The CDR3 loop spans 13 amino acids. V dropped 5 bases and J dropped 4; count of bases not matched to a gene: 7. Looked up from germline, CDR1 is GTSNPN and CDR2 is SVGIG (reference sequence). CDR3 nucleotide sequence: TGTGCCTGGGGGGTTCAGGGGGGCACTGAAGCTTTCTTT. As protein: CAWGVQGGTEAFF.

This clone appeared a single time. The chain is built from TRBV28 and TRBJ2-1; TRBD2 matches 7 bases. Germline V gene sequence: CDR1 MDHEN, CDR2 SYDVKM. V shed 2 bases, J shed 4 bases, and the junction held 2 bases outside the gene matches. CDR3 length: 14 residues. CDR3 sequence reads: CASSLGTTYNEQFF. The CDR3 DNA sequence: TGTGCCAGCAGTTTAGGGACTACATACAATGAGCAGTTCTTC.

The CDR3 DNA reads TGTGCCAGCACGACAGGTTTGTACAATGAGCAGTTCTTC. Translated, it gives CASTTGLYNEQFF. This chain connects TRBV28 to TRBJ2-1; a possible D gene is TRBD1 (6 bases). The CDR3 runs 13 residues. Trimming left V 7 bases short and J 4 bases short, with 11 bases between. Germline V gives CDR1 MDHEN, CDR2 SYDVKM.

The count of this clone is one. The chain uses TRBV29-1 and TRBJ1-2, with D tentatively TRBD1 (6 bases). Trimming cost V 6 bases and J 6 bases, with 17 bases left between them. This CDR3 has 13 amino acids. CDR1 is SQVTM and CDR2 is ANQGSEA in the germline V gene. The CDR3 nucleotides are TGCAGCGTCACCGGCAAGGGGGGGGATGGCTACACCTTC. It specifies CSVTGKGGDGYTF.

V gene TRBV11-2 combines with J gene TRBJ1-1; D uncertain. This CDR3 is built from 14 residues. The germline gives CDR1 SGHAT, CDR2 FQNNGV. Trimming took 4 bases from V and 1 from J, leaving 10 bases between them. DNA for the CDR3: TGTGCCAGCAGCTCCATCTCTAAGAACACTGAAGCTTTCTTT. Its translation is CASSSISKNTEAFF.

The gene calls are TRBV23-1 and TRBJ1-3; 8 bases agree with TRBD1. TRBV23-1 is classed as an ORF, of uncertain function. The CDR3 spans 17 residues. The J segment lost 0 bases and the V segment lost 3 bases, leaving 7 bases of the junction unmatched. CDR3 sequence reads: CASSHGGRGLSGNTIYF. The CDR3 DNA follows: TGCGCCAGCAGTCATGGCGGCAGGGGGCTCTCTGGAAACACCATATATTTT.

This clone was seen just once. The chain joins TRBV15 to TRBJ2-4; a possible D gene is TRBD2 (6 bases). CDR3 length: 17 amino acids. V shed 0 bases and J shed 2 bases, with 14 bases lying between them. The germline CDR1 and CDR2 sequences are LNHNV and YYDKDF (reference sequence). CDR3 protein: CATSRDRRGLSKNIQYF. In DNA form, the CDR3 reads TGTGCCACCAGCAGAGATCGCCGGGGGTTGTCCAAAAACATTCAGTACTTC. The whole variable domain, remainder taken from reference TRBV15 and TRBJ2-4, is DAMVIQNPRYQVTQFGKPVTLSCSQTLNHNVMYWYQQKSSQAPKLLFHYYDKDFNNEADTPDNFQSRRPNTSFCFLDIRSPGLGDTAMYLCATSRDRRGLSKNIQYFGAGTRLSVL.

CDR3 bases: TGTGCCAGTAGTACCTGGGGGGGCCCTCACGAGCAGTACTTC. The encoded protein is CASSTWGGPHEQYF. The chain couples TRBV19 to TRBJ2-7, with D perhaps matching TRBD2 (7 bases). The CDR3 extends over 14 amino acids. Trimming cost V 4 bases and J 5 bases, with 15 bases left between them. Germline assignment: CDR1 LNHDA and CDR2 SQIVND (reference sequence).

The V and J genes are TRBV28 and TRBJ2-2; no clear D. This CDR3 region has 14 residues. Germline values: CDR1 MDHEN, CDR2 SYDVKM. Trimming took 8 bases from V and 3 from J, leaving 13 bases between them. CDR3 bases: TGTGCCAGCCGTGCCGCAACAGACACCGGGGAGCTGTTTTTT. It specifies CASRAATDTGELFF.

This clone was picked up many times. CDR3 in amino acids: CASSPLVSNQPQHF. The CDR3, as DNA: TGTGCCAGCAGCCCTTTGGTTAGCAATCAGCCCCAGCATTTT. The rearrangement links TRBV5-8 to TRBJ1-5; D not certain. Per the germline V gene, CDR1 is SGHTS and CDR2 is YDEGEE. The CDR3 runs to 14 residues. The V and J ends lost 4 bases and 0 bases respectively, with 8 bases between them.

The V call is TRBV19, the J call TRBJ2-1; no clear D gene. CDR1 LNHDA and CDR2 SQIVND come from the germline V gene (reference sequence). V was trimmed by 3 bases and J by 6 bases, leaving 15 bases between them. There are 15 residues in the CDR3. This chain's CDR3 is CASSIFSYSRNEQFF. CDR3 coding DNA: TGTGCCAGTAGTATTTTTAGTTATAGTCGCAATGAGCAGTTCTTC. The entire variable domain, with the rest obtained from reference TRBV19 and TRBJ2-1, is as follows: DGGITQSPKYLFRKEGQNVTLSCEQNLNHDAMYWYRQDPGQGLRLIYYSQIVNDFQKGDIAEGYSVSREKKESFPLTVTSAQKNPTAFYLCASSIFSYSRNEQFFGPGTRLTVL.

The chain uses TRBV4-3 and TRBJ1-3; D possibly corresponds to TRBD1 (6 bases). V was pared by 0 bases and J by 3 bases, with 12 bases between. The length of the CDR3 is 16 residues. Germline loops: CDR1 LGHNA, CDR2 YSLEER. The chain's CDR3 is CASSQDPGASGNTIYF. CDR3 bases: TGCGCCAGCAGCCAAGATCCGGGGGCGAGTGGAAACACCATATATTTT.

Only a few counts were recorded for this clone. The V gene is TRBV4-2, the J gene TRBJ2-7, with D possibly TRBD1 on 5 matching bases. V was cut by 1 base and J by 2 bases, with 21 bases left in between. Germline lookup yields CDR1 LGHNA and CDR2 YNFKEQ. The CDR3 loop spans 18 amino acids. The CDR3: CASSQAQALGVLAYEQYF. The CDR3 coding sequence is TGTGCCAGCAGCCAAGCTCAGGCTTTAGGGGTCCTTGCCTACGAGCAGTACTTC.

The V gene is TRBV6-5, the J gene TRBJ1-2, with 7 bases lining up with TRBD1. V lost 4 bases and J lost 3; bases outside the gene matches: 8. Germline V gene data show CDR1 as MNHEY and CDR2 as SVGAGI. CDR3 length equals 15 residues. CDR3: CASSSTGQTYYGYTF. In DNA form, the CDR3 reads TGTGCCAGCAGTTCAACGGGACAGACCTACTATGGCTACACCTTC.

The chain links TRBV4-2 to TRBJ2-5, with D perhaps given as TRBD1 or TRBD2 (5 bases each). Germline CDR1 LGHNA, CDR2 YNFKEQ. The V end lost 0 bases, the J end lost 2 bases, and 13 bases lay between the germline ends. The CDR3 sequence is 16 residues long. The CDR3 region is CASSQEEDITQETQYF. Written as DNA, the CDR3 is TGTGCCAGCAGCCAAGAGGAGGACATCACTCAAGAGACCCAGTACTTC.

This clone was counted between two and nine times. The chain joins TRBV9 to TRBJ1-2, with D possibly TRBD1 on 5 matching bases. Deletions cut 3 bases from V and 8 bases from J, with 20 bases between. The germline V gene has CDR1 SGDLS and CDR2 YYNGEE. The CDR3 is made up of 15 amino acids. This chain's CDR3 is CASSGPDSPYRGYTF. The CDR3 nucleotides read TGTGCCAGCAGCGGACCCGACAGCCCCTATAGAGGCTACACCTTC. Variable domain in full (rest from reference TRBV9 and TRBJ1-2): DSGVTQTPKHLITATGQRVTLRCSPRSGDLSVYWYQQSLDQGLQFLIQYYNGEERAKGNILERFSAQQFPDLHSELNLSSLELGDSALYFCASSGPDSPYRGYTFGSGTRLTVV.

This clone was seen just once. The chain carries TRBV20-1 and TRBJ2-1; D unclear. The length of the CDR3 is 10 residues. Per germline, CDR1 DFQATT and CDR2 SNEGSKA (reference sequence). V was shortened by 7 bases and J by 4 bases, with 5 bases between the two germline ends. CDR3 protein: CSVRYNEQFF. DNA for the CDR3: TGCAGTGTCCGGTACAATGAGCAGTTCTTC.

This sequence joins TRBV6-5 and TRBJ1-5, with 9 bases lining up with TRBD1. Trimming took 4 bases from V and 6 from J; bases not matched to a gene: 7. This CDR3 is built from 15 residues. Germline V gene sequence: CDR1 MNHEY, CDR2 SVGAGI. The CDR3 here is CASSSGQGSTQPQHF. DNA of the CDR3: TGTGCCAGCAGTTCCGGACAGGGGAGTACTCAGCCCCAGCATTTT.

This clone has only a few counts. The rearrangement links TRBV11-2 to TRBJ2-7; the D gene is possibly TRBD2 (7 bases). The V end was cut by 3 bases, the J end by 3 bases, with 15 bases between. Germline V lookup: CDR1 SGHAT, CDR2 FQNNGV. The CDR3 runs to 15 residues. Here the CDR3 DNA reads TGTGCCAGCAGCTTCCCGGGGGGCCCTTACTACGAGCAGTACTTC. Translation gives CASSFPGGPYYEQYF.

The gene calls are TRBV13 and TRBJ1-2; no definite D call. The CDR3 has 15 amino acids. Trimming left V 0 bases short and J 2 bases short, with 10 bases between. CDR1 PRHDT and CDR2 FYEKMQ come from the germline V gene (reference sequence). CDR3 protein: CASSLGGGGNYGYTF. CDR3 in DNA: TGTGCCAGCAGCTTAGGCGGTGGCGGGAACTATGGCTACACCTTC.

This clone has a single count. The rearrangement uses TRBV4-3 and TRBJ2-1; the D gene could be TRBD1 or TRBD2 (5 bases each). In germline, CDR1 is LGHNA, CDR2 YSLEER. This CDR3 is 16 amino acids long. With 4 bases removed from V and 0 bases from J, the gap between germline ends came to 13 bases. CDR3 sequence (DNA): TGCGCCAGCAGCCGAGGGACGGTGAGCTCCTACAATGAGCAGTTCTTC. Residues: CASSRGTVSSYNEQFF.

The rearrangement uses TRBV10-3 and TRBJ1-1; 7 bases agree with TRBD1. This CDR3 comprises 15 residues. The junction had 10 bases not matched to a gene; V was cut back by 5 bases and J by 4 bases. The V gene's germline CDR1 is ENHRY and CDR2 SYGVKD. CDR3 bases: TGTGCCATCAGTACGGACAGGTTTGGAGGCACTGAAGCTTTCTTT. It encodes CAISTDRFGGTEAFF.